The rows below give T cell receptor beta chains drawn from one sample of a study of T cells in Graves' hyperthyroidism and ophthalmopathy. Using its own MiXCR run on the multiplex PCR reads, TCRdb lists one record per CDR3 protein. There are some 27,000 distinct CDR3 sequences in the sample; less than 45% occur only once, and about 9.4% lies in the top ten. The sequenced material came from blood. The receptors were gathered from a woman in her 30s with Graves' hyperthyroidism. CDR3s include the opening cysteine and the closing phenylalanine or tryptophan. D genes are given only for firm matches. The listing skips clone size in some rows; elsewhere it reads once, few, many or a size class.

clone_size,j_call,v_call,d_call,cdr3_nt,cdr3_aa
many,TRBJ2-1,TRBV7-2,TRBD1,TGTGCCAGCAGCCAAGGGACAGTTGCCTACAATGAGCAGTTCTTC,CASSQGTVAYNEQFF
NA,TRBJ2-7,TRBV12-3/TRBV12-4,TRBD2,TGTGCCAGCAGTGAGCGGGAGTGGAATGAGCAGTACTTC,CASSEREWNEQYF
NA,TRBJ2-5,TRBV6-5,NA,TGTGCCAGCACCCGAGGCAGGCTTCAGGAGCCCCAGTACTTC,CASTRGRLQEPQYF
many,TRBJ2-7,TRBV5-4,TRBD2,TGTGCCAGCAGCTTGGCGGCGGGAGGGTACGAGCAGTACTTC,CASSLAAGGYEQYF
NA,TRBJ2-1,TRBV5-1,TRBD2,TGCGCCAGCAGCATCCTAGGACTAGCTGGGAATGAGCAGTTCTTC,CASSILGLAGNEQFF
NA,TRBJ2-3,TRBV6-5,TRBD1,TGTGCCAGCAGCTACAGGGGAGATACGCAGTATTTT,CASSYRGDTQYF
NA,TRBJ2-3,TRBV9,NA,TGTGCCAGCAGCGACAGCGCGAGGACAGATACGCAGTATTTT,CASSDSARTDTQYF
many,TRBJ1-1,TRBV20-1,TRBD1,TGCAGTGCTAGAGGTACAGGGGGCGCCGGGAACACTGAAGCTTTCTTT,CSARGTGGAGNTEAFF
NA,TRBJ1-1,TRBV28,NA,TGTGCCAGCAGTTCTAGCGGGAGGGGGACAGCTTTCTTT,CASSSSGRGTAFF
NA,TRBJ2-1,TRBV10-2,NA,TGCGCCAGCAGTGAGGTTGCAAACAATGAGCAGTTCTTC,CASSEVANNEQFF
NA,TRBJ1-5,TRBV2,TRBD1,TGTGCCAGCAGCTCCCCGGGACAGGGGCCTCAGCCCCAGCATTTT,CASSSPGQGPQPQHF
NA,TRBJ2-5,TRBV5-1,TRBD2,TGCGCCAGCAGCTTGAACCAGCGGGAGAGGGAGACCCAGTACTTC,CASSLNQRERETQYF
many,TRBJ1-3,TRBV28,NA,TGTGCCAGCTTTAACCGGGGGCCAGGAAACACCATATATTTT,CASFNRGPGNTIYF
many,TRBJ2-5,TRBV12-3/TRBV12-4,NA,TGTGCCAGCAGTCATCCGGACAGCCAAGAGACCCAGTACTTC,CASSHPDSQETQYF
many,TRBJ2-5,TRBV20-1,TRBD1,TGCAGTGCTCCACCGACAGGGGGGCGCGAGACCCAGTACTTC,CSAPPTGGRETQYF
medium-sized,TRBJ2-1,TRBV25-1,TRBD2,TGTGCCAGCAGTGATGCGGGAGGGGTGAATGAGCAGTTCTTC,CASSDAGGVNEQFF
NA,TRBJ2-2,TRBV9,NA,TGTGCCAGCGGGGCAGAGGGCACCAGGGAGCTGCTTTTT,CASGAEGTRELLF
NA,TRBJ2-1,TRBV5-4,NA,TGTGCCAGCACATCGGACGGGGGCTCCCTCAGTGAGCAGTTCTTC,CASTSDGGSLSEQFF
medium-sized,TRBJ1-3,TRBV2,NA,TGTGCCAGCAGTGAATCAAGACGTGGAAACACCATATATTTT,CASSESRRGNTIYF
NA,TRBJ2-2,TRBV28,NA,TGTGCCAGCAGTTTGTTGGTCGGGCGTAGGGGTACCGGGGAGCTGTTTTTT,CASSLLVGRRGTGELFF
NA,TRBJ2-1,TRBV9,NA,TGTGCCAGCAGCGTAGCGACCGGGGGTAATGAGCAGTTCTTC,CASSVATGGNEQFF
NA,TRBJ2-7,TRBV20-1,TRBD2,TGCAGTGCCCCAAGACCGGGGGGGAGATACGAGCAGTACTTC,CSAPRPGGRYEQYF
NA,TRBJ2-7,TRBV7-9,TRBD1,TGTGCCAGCAGCTTTGGGACAGGCTACGAGCAGTACTTC,CASSFGTGYEQYF
NA,TRBJ1-2,TRBV24-1,NA,TGTGCCACCAGTGAAAAGGGGGGCTATGGCTACACCTTC,CATSEKGGYGYTF
NA,TRBJ2-5,TRBV19,TRBD2,TGTGCCAGTAGTATTGCGGGGGGTAGCGGGCAAGAGACCCAGTACTTC,CASSIAGGSGQETQYF
once,TRBJ1-1,TRBV24-1,NA,TGTGCCACCAGGCCTCGGACGGGGAACACTGAAGCTTTCTTT,CATRPRTGNTEAFF
NA,TRBJ2-1,TRBV7-3,NA,TGTGCCAGCAGTCCAAGGGAGGCGGGATCCTACAATGAGCAGTTCTTC,CASSPREAGSYNEQFF
NA,TRBJ2-1,TRBV3-1,TRBD2,TGTGCCAGCAGCCAAGCCGAGACTAGCGGGGTGTCGGGTGAGCAGTTCTTC,CASSQAETSGVSGEQFF
NA,TRBJ2-3,TRBV19,NA,TGTGCCACCCGGGCCACCTCAACAGATACGCAGTATTTT,CATRATSTDTQYF
medium-sized,TRBJ2-5,TRBV2,NA,TGTGCCAGCAGTGAAGGGGAGACCCAGTACTTC,CASSEGETQYF
many,TRBJ1-5,TRBV5-6,TRBD1,TGTGCCAGCAGCTTGTACAGGGGGGTTAGCAATCAGCCCCAGCATTTT,CASSLYRGVSNQPQHF
many,TRBJ1-3,TRBV7-9,NA,TGTGCCAGCAGCGTATTTGGAACTGGAAACACCATATATTTT,CASSVFGTGNTIYF
NA,TRBJ1-5,TRBV12-3/TRBV12-4,NA,TGTGCCAGCAGTCGACAGAAAGAGACCCAGCATTTT,CASSRQKETQHF
NA,TRBJ2-7,TRBV15,TRBD1,TGTGCCACCAGCAGGGCCGGGACAGGTAACGAGCAGTACTTC,CATSRAGTGNEQYF
NA,TRBJ2-7,TRBV11-3,TRBD2,TGTGCCAGCAGCGGCCTAACTAGCGGGAGGTACGAGCAGTACTTC,CASSGLTSGRYEQYF
NA,TRBJ1-4,TRBV20-1,NA,TGCAGTGCTAGAGATCCAGGGTTCTTACAGCCCCTTTTT,CSARDPGFLQPLF
NA,TRBJ2-1,TRBV6-2/TRBV6-3,NA,TGTGCCAGCAGTTACGAGGGACCATCCTACAATGAGCAGTTCTTC,CASSYEGPSYNEQFF
many,TRBJ1-1,TRBV20-1,TRBD1,TGCAGTGCTAGAGCCATCGACAGGGAGAACACTGAAGCTTTCTTT,CSARAIDRENTEAFF
NA,TRBJ1-1,TRBV20-1,NA,TGCAGTGCAATACGAGACCCGAACACTGAAGCTTTCTTT,CSAIRDPNTEAFF
many,TRBJ1-6,TRBV27,NA,TGTGCCAGCAGTTGGGGGAATAATTCACCCCTCCACTTT,CASSWGNNSPLHF
many,TRBJ2-3,TRBV5-4,NA,TGTGCCAGCAGCTTGGACGTTAGTACAGATACGCAGTATTTT,CASSLDVSTDTQYF
many,TRBJ1-5,TRBV9,TRBD1,TGTGCCAGCAGCGCCTCAGGGGGCTGGCCCCAGCATTTT,CASSASGGWPQHF
few,TRBJ2-5,TRBV19,TRBD1,TGTGCCAGTTATGGTAGGGACAGGGGTAGCGGGCAAGAGACCCAGTACTTC,CASYGRDRGSGQETQYF
medium-sized,TRBJ2-5,TRBV29-1,TRBD2,TGCAGCGCTACGCCGGGGGGAATGGCAGGTCCCCAAGAGACCCAGTACTTC,CSATPGGMAGPQETQYF
medium-sized,TRBJ1-1,TRBV10-1,NA,TGCGCCAGCAGTGATGGGGGCGAAGCTTTCTTT,CASSDGGEAFF
NA,TRBJ2-7,TRBV2,NA,TGTGCCAGCAGCCCGGACAGCTCCTACGAGCAGTACTTC,CASSPDSSYEQYF
many,TRBJ1-2,TRBV5-1,NA,TGCGCCAGCAGCTTGGGCGGGGAAGGGCTCGGCTACACCTTC,CASSLGGEGLGYTF
medium-sized,TRBJ2-7,TRBV20-1,NA,TGCAGTGCTAGGGGCGACAGTGCAACCTACGAGCAGTACTTC,CSARGDSATYEQYF
medium-sized,TRBJ2-3,TRBV7-9,NA,TGTGCCAGCAGCTTGGCCGTGCTACCCACAGATACGCAGTATTTT,CASSLAVLPTDTQYF
many,TRBJ2-7,TRBV6-5,TRBD2,TGTGCCAGCAGTCGAGTGGGACTAGACTACGAGCAGTACTTC,CASSRVGLDYEQYF